This TCR beta chain originates from a study of T cells after yellow fever vaccination (dated 2019 in TCRdb). Background on the whole study: The SMART-Seq v4 Ultra Low Input RNA kit was used to prepare libraries from fractions with low cell numbers. Bulk TCR alpha and beta repertoires were sequenced longitudinally to track T-cell clones before and after primary and booster YFV17D yellow fever vaccination. Two healthy male donors, one aged 18 to 30 and one aged 30 to 40 years, made up the cohort. Blood was collected at multiple timepoints before and after primary and secondary immunization, and bulk PBMC replicates and cell subsets were isolated. Results and caveats for the whole study, not just this receptor: Because abundant contaminating clonotypes from the bulk population could be contained in FACS-sorted repertoires, computational filtering was required. The secondary T-cell response was weaker than the primary response but faster, peaking on day 5 instead of day 15. A small share of clonotypes was detected in both CD4 and CD8 compartments, with the overlap likely arising from convergent recombination. After the booster, most of the clones that had expanded following primary vaccination were detected again (roughly 96% of CD4 and roughly 90% of CD8), which suggests that memory was broadly maintained. The study included only a couple of donors, which limits how far the findings can be generalized.

Synthesis of TCR cDNA relied on 5'RACE template switching, a step that introduced a universal primer site along with unique molecular identifiers. Priming for cDNA synthesis came from both the TCR alpha and TCR beta constant segments. Library amplification used two PCR steps, and the second PCR step added sample barcodes and sequencing adapters. Sequencing of the libraries was done on either Illumina HiSeq 2500 (2x100 bp) or NovaSeq (2x150 bp). Processing in the source paper ran as follows. Demultiplexing of reads and collapsing into UMI consensus sequences were performed with MIGEC, and V(D)J alignment was carried out with MiXCR. Vaccine-responding clonotypes were defined with edgeR using replicate PBMC samples, requiring FDR below 0.01 and a log2 fold change above 5 up to day 15. CD4 or CD8 identity was assigned to each bulk clonotype according to whether the clonotype was present at higher abundance in the sequenced CD4 repertoire or the sequenced CD8 repertoire. In-frame beta chains were kept once TCRdb had trimmed the public reads at Q25 with fastp and called clones with MiXCR. Identical CDR3 proteins give one entry, which carries the most common genes and DNA. TCRdb, rather than the study authors, made the V and J calls. The sample contains 250,000 or so distinct CDR3 sequences, less than 9% of them found a single time. Roughly 0.9% of the sample rests with the top ten.

Reading the label with the study, this specimen's treatment or condition is: live attenuated yellow fever vaccine strain. PBMCs were isolated from peripheral blood using a standard Ficoll-Paque protocol. CD4 and CD8 T-cell fractions were isolated with Dynabeads CD4 and CD8 positive selection kits. RNA was extracted with TriZol from bulk PBMCs, CD4 and CD8 fractions, and dextramer-positive and dextramer-negative fractions. This clonotype occurred a few times. Its antigen has not been determined. Base quality data are lacking; no much larger clone is found one base away. The sequence was collected from a man younger than 40 who received the YFV17D yellow fever vaccine. The sample here was CD4+ T cells sorted from PBMCs, taken 15 days after the yellow fever booster vaccination.

The CDR3 protein: CASSNPSGGPYNEQFF. In nucleotide form, the sequence is TGCGCCAGCAGCAACCCCAGCGGGGGGCCCTACAATGAGCAGTTCTTC. The chain employs TRBV5-1 and TRBJ2-1; 9 bases in between match TRBD2. V loses 4 bases at its end and J loses 2 bases; junction bases beyond the gene matches: 7. The germline V gene encodes CDR1 SGHRS and CDR2 YFSETQ. The cysteine opens and the phenylalanine closes a CDR3 of 16 amino acids. Only the CDR3 part of the read is kept: 48 bases, read in frame from the first base.